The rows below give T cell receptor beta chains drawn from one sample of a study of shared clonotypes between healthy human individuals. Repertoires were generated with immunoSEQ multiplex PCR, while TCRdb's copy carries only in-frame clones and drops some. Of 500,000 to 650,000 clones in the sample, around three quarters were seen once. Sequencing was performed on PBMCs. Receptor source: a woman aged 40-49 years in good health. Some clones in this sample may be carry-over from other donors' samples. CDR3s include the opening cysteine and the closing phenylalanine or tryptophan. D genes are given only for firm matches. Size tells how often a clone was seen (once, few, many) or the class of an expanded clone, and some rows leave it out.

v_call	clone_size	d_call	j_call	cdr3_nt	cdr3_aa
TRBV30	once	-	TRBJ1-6	TGTGCCTGGACCAACTCCAATTCACCCCTCCACTTT	CAWTNSNSPLHF
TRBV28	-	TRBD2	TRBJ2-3	TGTGCCAGCAAGTTTTCTCTGACCTTCAGCGGGAGCCCAGATACGCAGTATTTT	CASKFSLTFSGSPDTQYF
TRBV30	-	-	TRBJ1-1	TGTGCCTGGGCCCTTACGTGGAAAGAAATATCGGAAGCTTTCTTT	CAWALTWKEISEAFF
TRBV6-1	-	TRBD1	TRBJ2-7	TGTGCCAGCACTAACTTTGGGGCAGGGGGAGAGCAGTACTTC	CASTNFGAGGEQYF
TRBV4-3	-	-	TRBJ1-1	TGCGCCAGAAGCCAAGATAATTCGGCAGGCCTCACGGGAGGGGCTGAAGCTTTCTTT	CARSQDNSAGLTGGAEAFF
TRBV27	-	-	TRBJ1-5	TGTGCCAGCAGCCCGGGGACCGGCAATCAGCCCCAGCATTTT	CASSPGTGNQPQHF
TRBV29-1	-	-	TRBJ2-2	TGCATGAGTAGGGGGAATGACGGGGAGCTGTTTTTT	CMSRGNDGELFF
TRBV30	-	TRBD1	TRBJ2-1	TGTGCCTGGCGTCGAGGAAGACAGGGATCCTACAATGAGCAGTTCTTC	CAWRRGRQGSYNEQFF
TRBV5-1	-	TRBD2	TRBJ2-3	TGCGCCAGCAGCTTGGAACTAGCGGGAACAGATACGCAGTATTTT	CASSLELAGTDTQYF
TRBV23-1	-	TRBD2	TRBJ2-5	TGCGCCAGCAGTAATCAGCGGGATATAGAGACCCAGTACTTC	CASSNQRDIETQYF
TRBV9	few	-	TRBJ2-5	TGTGCCAGCAGTTGGAGGGAAAACCAAGAGACCCAGTACTTC	CASSWRENQETQYF
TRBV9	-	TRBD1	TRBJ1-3	TGTGCCAGCAGCCCCCCAGGGGGAGGTGGAAACACCATATATTTT	CASSPPGGGGNTIYF
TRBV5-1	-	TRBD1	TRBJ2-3	TGCGCCAGCAGCTTGGGGGACAGGGGGTGGACAGATACGCAGTATTTT	CASSLGDRGWTDTQYF
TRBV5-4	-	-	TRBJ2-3	TGTGCCAGCAGCCTTGGGGGGATTTCTACAGATACGCAGTATTTT	CASSLGGISTDTQYF
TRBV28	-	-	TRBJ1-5	TGTGCCAGCAGTTTGGGCCATTATCAGCCCCAGCATTTT	CASSLGHYQPQHF
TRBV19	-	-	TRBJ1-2	TGTGCCAGTGCGCCGGCCCACTATGGCTACACCTTC	CASAPAHYGYTF
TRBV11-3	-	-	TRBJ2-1	TGTGCCAGCAGCTTAACCAGGGGCTCCTACAATGAGCAGTTCTTC	CASSLTRGSYNEQFF
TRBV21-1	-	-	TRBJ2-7	TGTGCCAGCAGCAAAGACCCAGGGACAGGGGGCCCATCGGGACGTTCATACGAGCAGTACTTC	CASSKDPGTGGPSGRSYEQYF
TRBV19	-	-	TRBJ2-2	TGTGCCAGTAGTATTGAGGGACCTCCGAACACCGGGGAGCTGTTTTTT	CASSIEGPPNTGELFF
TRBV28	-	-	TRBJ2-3	TGTGCCAGCAGCCCCACCAACGGGTTTGGCACAGATACGCAGTATTTT	CASSPTNGFGTDTQYF
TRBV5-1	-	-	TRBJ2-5	TGCGCCAGCAGCTTGGGAGTCCAAGAGACCCAGTACTTC	CASSLGVQETQYF
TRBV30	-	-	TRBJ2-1	TGTGCCTGGAGCCTACCCGACAGGCATACCAATGAGCAGTTCTTC	CAWSLPDRHTNEQFF